This TCR beta chain appears in the sequencing data of a study of blood T cell repertoires in COVID-19. Whole-study context: The United States, Italy and Spain provided the acute and convalescent COVID-19 samples.

Source study methods: Estimation of nucleated cell counts was performed using reference gene primer amplification. The data were produced by immunoSEQ multiplex PCR, yet TCRdb's version contains in-frame clones alone and is incomplete. The V and J calls and clone size are taken from that table; D and trimming were inferred from the DNA. This table has about 31,000 clones, roughly nine tenths appearing once. This receptor was obtained from a man older than 75 with acute or convalescent COVID-19. The sample consisted of peripheral blood.

The CDR3 is CASSPRGGGYNEQFF. In DNA form, the CDR3 reads TGTGCCAGCAGCCCGCGAGGGGGGGGATACAATGAGCAGTTCTTC. This rearrangement joins TRBV7-3 to TRBJ2-1; tentative D call: TRBD2 (7 bases). In germline, CDR1 is SGHTA, CDR2 FQGTGA. The CDR3 is made up of 15 amino acids. V was clipped by 5 bases and J by 4 bases, with 15 bases between them.